This T cell receptor (beta chain) was sequenced in a study of siplizumab effects on memory and regulatory T cells (dated by TCRdb to the late 2010s). With regard to the full study: The study examined how the anti-CD2 antibody siplizumab affects alloreactive T-cell subsets in allogeneic mixed lymphocyte reactions built from human PBMCs. Points the paper makes about the study in general: Siplizumab significantly reduced the cumulative frequency of alloreactive sequences traceable to unstimulated CD4+ memory T cells. The suppressive function of proliferating Tregs from siplizumab cultures was not functionally confirmed. Unstimulated naive T cells appeared to be more diverse than memory T cells, and naive cells seemed to make a substantial contribution to the alloresponse. For roughly 75-95% of proliferating CD4+ or CD8+ clones, no naive or memory phenotype could be assigned. Because sequences at frequencies below about 10^-5 were poorly captured, only a minor fraction of alloreactive clones could be mapped back to unstimulated subsets. Of the alloreactive CD4+ clones that could be mapped, the Treg-derived share averaged about 67% with siplizumab compared with approximately 25% in control reactions.

Sorted unstimulated T cells, along with proliferating T cells recovered from mixed lymphocyte reactions, underwent TCRbeta CDR3 sequencing. Fresh whole blood from about ten HLA-typed healthy donors served as the source for isolating PBMCs. Unstimulated CD4+ regulatory T cells were FACS-sorted to map the origin of alloreactive clones. V and J lose 0 bases and 0 bases, and a span of 10 bases separates them. The CDR3 measures 16 amino acids from cysteine to phenylalanine. The only DNA kept is the CDR3, 48 bases in frame from the first base. The germline V gene supplies CDR1 LGHNA and CDR2 YNFKEQ. The library was obtained by the immunoSEQ multiplex PCR assay. Roughly 10^5 TCR templates per sample were assayed on the deep sequencing platform. Genomic DNA extracted from sorted T cells was used for TCRbeta CDR3 sequencing. Per the authors' processing: The R programming language was used for clonal analysis of the TCRbeta CDR3 data. Alloreactive CD4+ and CD8+ clones were identified by comparing unstimulated samples to CFSE-low samples taken after the reaction. By matching sequences to the repertoires of sorted unstimulated Treg and non-Treg cells, each alloreactive CD4+ clone was assigned a regulatory or non-regulatory origin. This immuneACCESS table, as held by TCRdb, lists in-frame sequences with V and J called but not all clones. Of the missing ones, under half trace to an unresolved V gene in checked studies; the others have no known cause. V, J and clone size are taken as reported in that table, and D and trimming were inferred from the DNA itself. The table for this sample lists around 99,000 clones; about 92% of them were counted only once. Clones ranked in the top ten supply more than 0.65% of the sample.

Comment on this clone: No antigen is known for it. No much larger clonotype is one base removed from it; base qualities were not supplied.

Sequenced: Tregs sorted from blood. The receptor was isolated from a human donor in good health. The receptor chain draws on TRBV4-2 and TRBJ2-3; the D gene is perhaps TRBD1, from 5 matching bases. The CDR3 corresponds to CASSQDVQGSTDTQYF. The sequenced DNA is TGTGCCAGCAGCCAAGATGTCCAGGGCAGCACAGATACGCAGTATTTT.